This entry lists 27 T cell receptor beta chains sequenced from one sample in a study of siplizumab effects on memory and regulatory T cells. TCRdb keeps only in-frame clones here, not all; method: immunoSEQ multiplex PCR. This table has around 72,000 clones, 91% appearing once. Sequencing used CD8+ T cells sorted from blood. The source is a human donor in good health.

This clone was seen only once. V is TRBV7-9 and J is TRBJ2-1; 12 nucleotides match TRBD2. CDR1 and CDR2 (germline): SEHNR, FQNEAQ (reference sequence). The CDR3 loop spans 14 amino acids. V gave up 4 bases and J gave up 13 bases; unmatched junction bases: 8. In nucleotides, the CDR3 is TGTGCCAGCAGCTCCCTAGCGGGGGGGAGCGACCAGTTCTTC. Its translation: CASSSLAGGSDQFF.

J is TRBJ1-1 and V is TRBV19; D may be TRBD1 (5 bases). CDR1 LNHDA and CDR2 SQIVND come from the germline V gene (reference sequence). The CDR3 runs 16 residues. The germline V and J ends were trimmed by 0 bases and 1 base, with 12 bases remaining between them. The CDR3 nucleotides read TGTGCCAGTAGTATAGATCGGGCAGGGTGGAACACTGAAGCTTTCTTT. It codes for CASSIDRAGWNTEAFF.

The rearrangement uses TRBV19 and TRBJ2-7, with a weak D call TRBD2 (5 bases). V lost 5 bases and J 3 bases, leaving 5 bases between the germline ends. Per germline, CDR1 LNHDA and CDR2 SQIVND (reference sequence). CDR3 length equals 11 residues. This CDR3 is CASSAGYEQYF. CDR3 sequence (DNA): TGTGCCAGTAGTGCGGGCTACGAGCAGTACTTC.

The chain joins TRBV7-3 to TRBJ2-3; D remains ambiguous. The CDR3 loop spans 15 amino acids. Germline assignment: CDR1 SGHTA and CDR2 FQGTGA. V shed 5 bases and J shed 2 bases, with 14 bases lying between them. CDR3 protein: CASSLNPDPTDTQYF. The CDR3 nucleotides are TGTGCCAGCAGCCTAAACCCAGATCCCACAGATACGCAGTATTTT.

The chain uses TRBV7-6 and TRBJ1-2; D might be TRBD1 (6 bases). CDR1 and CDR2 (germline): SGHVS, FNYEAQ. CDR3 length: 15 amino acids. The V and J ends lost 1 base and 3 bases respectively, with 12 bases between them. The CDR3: CASSLDTQGHYGYTF. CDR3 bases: TGTGCCAGCAGCTTAGACACACAGGGTCACTATGGCTACACCTTC.

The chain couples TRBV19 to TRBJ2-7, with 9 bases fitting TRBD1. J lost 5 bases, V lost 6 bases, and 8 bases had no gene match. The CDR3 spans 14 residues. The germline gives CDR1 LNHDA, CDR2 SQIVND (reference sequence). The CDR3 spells CASRQVGQGHEQYF. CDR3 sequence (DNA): TGTGCCAGTAGGCAGGTGGGACAGGGCCACGAGCAGTACTTC.

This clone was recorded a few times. The CDR3 loop reads CASSPTGNQPQHF. The CDR3 DNA follows: TGTGCCAGCAGTCCGACAGGGAATCAGCCCCAGCATTTT. The V gene is TRBV6-5, the J gene TRBJ1-5, with 7 bases fitting TRBD1. The CDR3 is 13 amino acids. After removal of 5 bases from V and 4 bases from J, the junction contained 2 bases not matched to a gene. Germline CDR1 is MNHEY and CDR2 is SVGAGI.

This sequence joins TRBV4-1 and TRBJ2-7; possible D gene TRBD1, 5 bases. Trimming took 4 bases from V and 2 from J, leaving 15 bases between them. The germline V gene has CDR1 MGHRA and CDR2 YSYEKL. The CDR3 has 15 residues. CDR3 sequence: CASSPNQDRAYEQYF. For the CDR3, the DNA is TGCGCCAGCAGCCCTAACCAAGACAGAGCCTACGAGCAGTACTTC.

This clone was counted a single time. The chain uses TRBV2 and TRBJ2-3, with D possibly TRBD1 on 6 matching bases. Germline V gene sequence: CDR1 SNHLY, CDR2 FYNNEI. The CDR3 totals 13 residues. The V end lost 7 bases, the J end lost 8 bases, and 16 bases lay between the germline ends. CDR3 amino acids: CASTPAGASTQYF. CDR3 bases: TGTGCCAGCACGCCCGCAGGGGCCAGTACGCAGTATTTT.

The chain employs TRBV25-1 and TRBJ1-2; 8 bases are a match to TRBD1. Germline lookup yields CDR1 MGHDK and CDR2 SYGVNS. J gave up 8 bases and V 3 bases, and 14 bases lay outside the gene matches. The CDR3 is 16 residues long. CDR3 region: CASSEGGRGLPWGYTF. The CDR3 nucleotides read TGTGCCAGCAGTGAGGGTGGCAGGGGGCTCCCATGGGGCTACACCTTC.

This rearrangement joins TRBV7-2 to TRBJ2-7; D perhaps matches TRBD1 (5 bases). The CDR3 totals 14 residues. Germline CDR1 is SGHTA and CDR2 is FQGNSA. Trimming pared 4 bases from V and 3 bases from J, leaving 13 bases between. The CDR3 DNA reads TGTGCCAGCAGCTGGGAAGGGGTTGACTACGAGCAGTACTTC. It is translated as CASSWEGVDYEQYF. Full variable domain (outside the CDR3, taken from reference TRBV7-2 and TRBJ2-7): GAGVSQSPSNKVTEKGKDVELRCDPISGHTALYWYRQSLGQGLEFLIYFQGNSAPDKSGLPSDRFSAERTGGSVSTLTIQRTQQEDSAVYLCASSWEGVDYEQYFGPGTRLTVT.

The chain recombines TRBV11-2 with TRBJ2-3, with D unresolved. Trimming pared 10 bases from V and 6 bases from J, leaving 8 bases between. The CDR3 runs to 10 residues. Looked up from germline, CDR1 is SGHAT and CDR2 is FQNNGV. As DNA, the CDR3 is TGTGCCACCGACGGGGATACGCAGTATTTT. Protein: CATDGDTQYF.

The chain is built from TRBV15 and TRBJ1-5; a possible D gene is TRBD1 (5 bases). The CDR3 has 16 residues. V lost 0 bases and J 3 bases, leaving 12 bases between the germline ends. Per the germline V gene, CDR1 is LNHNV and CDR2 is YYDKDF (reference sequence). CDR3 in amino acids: CATSRDPGLNNQPQHF. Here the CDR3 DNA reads TGTGCCACCAGCAGAGATCCAGGGTTGAACAATCAGCCCCAGCATTTT.

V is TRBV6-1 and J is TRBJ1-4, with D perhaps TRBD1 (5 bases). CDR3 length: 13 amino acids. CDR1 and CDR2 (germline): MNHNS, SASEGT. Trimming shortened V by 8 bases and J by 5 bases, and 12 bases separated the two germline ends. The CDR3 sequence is CASRQYPNEKLFF. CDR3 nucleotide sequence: TGTGCCAGCCGACAGTACCCGAATGAAAAACTGTTTTTT.

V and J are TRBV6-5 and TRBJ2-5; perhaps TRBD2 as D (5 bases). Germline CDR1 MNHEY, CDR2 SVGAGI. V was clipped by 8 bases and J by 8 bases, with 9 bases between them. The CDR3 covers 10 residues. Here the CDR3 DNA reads TGTGCCAGCGGGAGCGGAACCCAGTACTTC. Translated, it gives CASGSGTQYF.

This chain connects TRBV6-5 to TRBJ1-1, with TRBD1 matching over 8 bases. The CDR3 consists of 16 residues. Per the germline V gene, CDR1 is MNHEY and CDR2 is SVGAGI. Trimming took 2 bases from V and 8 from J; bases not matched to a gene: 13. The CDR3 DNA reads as TGTGCCAGCAGTTACCCCGGACAGGGCCCTCACTCGGAAGCTTTCTTT. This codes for CASSYPGQGPHSEAFF.

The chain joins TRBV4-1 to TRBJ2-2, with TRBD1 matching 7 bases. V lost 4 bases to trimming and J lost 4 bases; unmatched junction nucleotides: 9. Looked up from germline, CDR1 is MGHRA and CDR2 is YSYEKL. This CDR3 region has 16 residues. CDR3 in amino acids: CASSPERGPVTGELFF. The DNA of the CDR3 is TGCGCCAGCAGCCCCGAGAGGGGGCCGGTCACCGGGGAGCTGTTTTTT.

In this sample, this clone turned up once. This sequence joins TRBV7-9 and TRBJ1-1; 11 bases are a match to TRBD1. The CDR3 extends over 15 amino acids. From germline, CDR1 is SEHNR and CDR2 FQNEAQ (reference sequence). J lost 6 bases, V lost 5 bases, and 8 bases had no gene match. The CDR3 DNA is TGTGCCAGCAGCGCGAGGGACAGGGGGGACGCTGAAGCTTTCTTT. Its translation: CASSARDRGDAEAFF.

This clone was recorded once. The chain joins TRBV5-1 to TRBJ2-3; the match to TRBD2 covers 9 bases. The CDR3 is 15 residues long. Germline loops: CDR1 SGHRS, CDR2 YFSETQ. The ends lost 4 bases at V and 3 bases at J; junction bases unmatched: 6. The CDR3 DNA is TGCGCCAGCAGCATCCTGACTAGCGGAACAGATACGCAGTATTTT. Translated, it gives CASSILTSGTDTQYF. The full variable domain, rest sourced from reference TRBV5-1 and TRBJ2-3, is KAGVTQTPRYLIKTRGQQVTLSCSPISGHRSVSWYQQTPGQGLQFLFEYFSETQRNKGNFPGRFSGRQFSNSRSEMNVSTLELGDSALYLCASSILTSGTDTQYFGPGTRLTVL.

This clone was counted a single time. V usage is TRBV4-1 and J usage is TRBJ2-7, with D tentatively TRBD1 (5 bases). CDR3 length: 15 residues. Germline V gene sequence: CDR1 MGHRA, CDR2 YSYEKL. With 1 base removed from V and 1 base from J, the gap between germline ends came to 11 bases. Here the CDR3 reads CASSQGAGYSYEQYF. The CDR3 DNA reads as TGCGCCAGCAGCCAAGGTGCAGGGTATTCCTACGAGCAGTACTTC.

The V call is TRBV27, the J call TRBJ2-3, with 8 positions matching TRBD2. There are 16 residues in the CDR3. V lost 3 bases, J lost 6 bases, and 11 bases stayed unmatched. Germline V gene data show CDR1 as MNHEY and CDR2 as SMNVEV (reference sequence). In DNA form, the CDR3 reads TGTGCCAGCAGTTTTCCCGCGGGGGGCACCTCGGATACGCAGTATTTT. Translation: CASSFPAGGTSDTQYF.

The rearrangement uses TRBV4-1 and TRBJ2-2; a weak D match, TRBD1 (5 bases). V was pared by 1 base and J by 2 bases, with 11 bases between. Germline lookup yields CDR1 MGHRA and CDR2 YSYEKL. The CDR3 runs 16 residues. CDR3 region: CASSQVRQGNTGELFF. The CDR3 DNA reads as TGCGCCAGCAGCCAAGTTAGGCAGGGAAACACCGGGGAGCTGTTTTTT.

The CDR3 sequence is CASSYSNSNQPQHF. In nucleotides, the CDR3 is TGTGCCAGCAGTTACTCGAATAGCAATCAGCCCCAGCATTTT. The rearrangement uses TRBV6-5 and TRBJ1-5, with no clear D. V lost 0 bases, J lost 0 bases, and 3 bases lay in between. Germline V gene lookup returns CDR1 MNHEY and CDR2 SVGAGI. The CDR3 sequence is 14 residues long.

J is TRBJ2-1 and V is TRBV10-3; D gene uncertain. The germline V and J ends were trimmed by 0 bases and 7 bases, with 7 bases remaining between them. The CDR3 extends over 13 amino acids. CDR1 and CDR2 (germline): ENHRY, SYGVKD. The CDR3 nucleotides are TGTGCCATCAGTGAGTCAGGTGCGAATGAGCAGTTCTTC. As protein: CAISESGANEQFF.

The CDR3 region has the DNA TGCGCCAGCAGTACCGGGACTAGCGGGGGGACCTACAATGAGCAGTTCTTC. Amino acid sequence: CASSTGTSGGTYNEQFF. This rearrangement joins TRBV4-1 to TRBJ2-1; 15 nucleotides align to TRBD2. This CDR3 spans 17 amino acids. V dropped 6 bases and J dropped 2; count of bases not matched to a gene: 5. CDR1 is MGHRA, CDR2 YSYEKL, per germline.

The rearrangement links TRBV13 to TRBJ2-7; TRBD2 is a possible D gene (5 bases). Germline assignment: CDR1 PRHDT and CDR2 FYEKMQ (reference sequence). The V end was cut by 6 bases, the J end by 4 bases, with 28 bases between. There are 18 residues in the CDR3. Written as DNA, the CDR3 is TGTGCCAGCAGACTAGGCCTACGAACCTATTCGGACTCATACGAGCAGTACTTC. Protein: CASRLGLRTYSDSYEQYF.

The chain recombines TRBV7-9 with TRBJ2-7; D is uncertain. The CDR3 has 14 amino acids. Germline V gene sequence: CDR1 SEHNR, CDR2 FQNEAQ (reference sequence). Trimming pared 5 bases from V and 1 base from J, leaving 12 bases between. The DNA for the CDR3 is TGTGCCAGCAGCCACCCTCTTGGATCCTACGAGCAGTACTTC. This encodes CASSHPLGSYEQYF.